The present T cell receptor (beta chain) was sequenced within a study of OX40 agonist ivuxolimab in advanced cancers. Across the whole study: Patients with prior anti-PD-1, anti-PD-L1 or anti-CTLA-4 therapy were eligible; less than 50% had some. Notes on the study in general: With doses of 0.1-3.0 mg/kg, partial responders showed among the lowest clonal expansion. Some patients without response likewise showed low normalized clonal expansion.

Here immunoSEQ multiplex PCR was the method, and the copy in TCRdb shows in-frame clones only, minus some. The profile shows tens of thousands of clones, around nine tenths of them singletons. The CDR3 is 12 residues long. Germline V CDR1 and CDR2: SGHTA, FQGNSA. V gave up 1 base and J gave up 3 bases, with 4 bases separating them. The table lists this clone with a few counts. What it binds is not known. The sequence was obtained from an adult with an advanced solid tumor such as melanoma, head and neck, liver or kidney cancer. The input for sequencing was CD4+ or CD8+ T cells sorted from blood, taken in a trial of the OX40 agonist ivuxolimab. The rearrangement uses TRBV7-2 and TRBJ2-7; D remains ambiguous. CDR3 nucleotides: TGTGCCAGCAGCTTAGACCTCTACGAGCAGTACTTC. Translating it yields CASSLDLYEQYF.